These 28 T cell receptor beta chains share one sample of origin, sequenced in a study of cytomegalovirus exposure and HLA in healthy donors. With 60 Vbeta and 13 Jbeta primers, the PCR was carried out. The method was immunoSEQ multiplex PCR; TCRdb's version includes in-frame clones alone and lacks a portion of them. The data hold 150,000 to 200,000 clones, with around three quarters observed a single time. Sequenced: PBMCs. These receptors were collected from a man aged 50 to 60 in good health and CMV-seropositive.

The V gene is TRBV4-3, the J gene TRBJ2-5; 9 nucleotides agree with TRBD1. Germline lookup yields CDR1 LGHNA and CDR2 YSLEER. V shed 0 bases, J shed 4 bases, and the junction held 3 bases outside the gene matches. The CDR3 has 15 amino acids. The chain's CDR3 is CASSQEGTGPETQYF. The CDR3 coding sequence is TGCGCCAGCAGCCAAGAAGGGACAGGGCCAGAGACCCAGTACTTC.

CDR3 residues: CASSLASGGPNRTDTQYF. The CDR3 bases are TGTGCCAGCAGCTTAGCTAGTGGGGGCCCCAATAGGACAGATACGCAGTATTTT. V and J are TRBV7-3 and TRBJ2-3, with a tentative D call TRBD1 (6 bases). This CDR3 comprises 18 residues. V lost 2 bases to trimming and J lost 3 bases, with 21 bases between them. Germline V CDR1 and CDR2: SGHTA, FQGTGA.

This chain joins TRBV4-1 and TRBJ2-2; D is perhaps TRBD1 (5 bases). CDR1 is MGHRA, CDR2 YSYEKL, per germline. CDR3 length: 16 residues. V lost 6 bases, J lost 5 bases, and 19 bases lay in between. As DNA, the CDR3 is TGCGCCAGCAGTAACCAGGGTGGATTCAATACCGGGGAGCTGTTTTTT. It codes for CASSNQGGFNTGELFF.

This clone was seen a single time. The V and J genes are TRBV6-6 and TRBJ2-2, with 10 bases aligning to TRBD2. The length of the CDR3 is 16 residues. Per the germline V gene, CDR1 is MNHNY and CDR2 is SVGAGI (reference sequence). J was trimmed by 7 bases and V by 7 bases; bases with no gene match: 12. As DNA, the CDR3 is TGTGCCAGCACCCGACGGATAGCGGGGGGTATCGGGGAGCTGTTTTTT. It is translated as CASTRRIAGGIGELFF.

The genes are TRBV7-8 and TRBJ2-1; 10 nucleotides line up with TRBD2. Germline CDR1 SGHVS, CDR2 FQNEAQ. This CDR3 is built from 16 residues. Trimming removed 5 bases from V and 3 bases from J; junction bases left unmatched: 7. CDR3 in DNA: TGTGCCAGCAGCACCACTAGCGGGGCCGTCTACAATGAGCAGTTCTTC. Its protein is CASSTTSGAVYNEQFF.

About this clone itself: Sequence at one end of the junction differs from germline and may be a read error. This specimen includes other DNA sequences encoding the same CDR3. The rearrangement uses TRBV7-9 and TRBJ1-6; perhaps TRBD1 as D (5 bases). This CDR3 is built from 18 residues. CDR1 and CDR2 from the germline V gene are SEHNR and FQNEAQ (reference sequence). This chain's CDR3 is CASSLDGQGLVYNSPLHF. CDR3 coding DNA: TGTGCCAGCAGCTTAGATGGCCAGGGTCTGGTCTATAATTCTCCCCTCCACTTT.

This clone was observed a few times. This chain links TRBV28 with TRBJ2-3; no firm D call. This CDR3 is 12 amino acids long. V lost 8 bases and J lost 6, with 12 bases in between. The germline gives CDR1 MDHEN, CDR2 SYDVKM. The CDR3 coding sequence is TGTGCCAGCCTTACAAATTTGGATACGCAGTATTTT. Protein sequence: CASLTNLDTQYF.

This clone appeared a single time. J is TRBJ2-5 and V is TRBV4-3, with D perhaps TRBD1 (6 bases). The CDR3 is made up of 15 amino acids. The germline V and J ends were trimmed by 1 base and 5 bases, with 14 bases remaining between them. Germline V lookup: CDR1 LGHNA, CDR2 YSLEER. CDR3 region: CASSQVFGQGETQYF. CDR3 coding DNA: TGCGCCAGCAGCCAAGTCTTTGGGCAGGGGGAGACCCAGTACTTC.

This clone appeared a few times. V usage is TRBV28 and J usage is TRBJ2-5; D call uncertain. Germline V CDR1 and CDR2: MDHEN, SYDVKM. With 1 base removed from V and 3 bases from J, the gap between germline ends came to 21 bases. The length of the CDR3 is 18 residues. CDR3 coding DNA: TGTGCCAGCAGTTTATCTCCCTTAGCCGTGGGTCTCAAAGAGACCCAGTACTTC. Amino acids: CASSLSPLAVGLKETQYF. Complete variable domain (other parts from reference TRBV28 and TRBJ2-5): DVKVTQSSRYLVKRTGEKVFLECVQDMDHENMFWYRQDPGLGLRLIYFSYDVKMKEKGDIPEGYSVSREKKERFSLILESASTNQTSMYLCASSLSPLAVGLKETQYFGPGTRLLVL.

The chain has TRBV7-9 and TRBJ1-4; TRBD1 agrees at 9 bases. This CDR3 region has 16 residues. In germline, CDR1 is SEHNR, CDR2 FQNEAQ (reference sequence). The junction had 5 bases not matched to a gene; V was cut back by 1 base and J by 5 bases. CDR3: CASSLVAGTGNEKLFF. CDR3 coding DNA: TGTGCCAGCAGCTTAGTGGCTGGGACAGGGAATGAAAAACTGTTTTTT.

V usage is TRBV2 and J usage is TRBJ1-4; D is undetermined. The CDR3 is 14 amino acids. V dropped 4 bases and J dropped 0 bases, with 6 bases sitting between them. The germline gives CDR1 SNHLY, CDR2 FYNNEI. Here the CDR3 DNA reads TGTGCCAGCAGTGCTAGTTCAACTAATGAAAAACTGTTTTTT. This codes for CASSASSTNEKLFF.

The chain employs TRBV2 and TRBJ1-2, with 10 bases aligning to TRBD1. Germline values: CDR1 SNHLY, CDR2 FYNNEI. V lost 1 base to trimming and J lost 4 bases; unmatched junction nucleotides: 3. The CDR3 consists of 15 residues. The CDR3 nucleotides read TGTGCCAGCAGTGAAGGGACAGGGGGGACCTATGGCTACACCTTC. Amino acids: CASSEGTGGTYGYTF.

This clone appeared a few times. The chain uses TRBV6-6 and TRBJ1-1, with TRBD1 matching 9 bases. J was trimmed by 2 bases and V by 6 bases; bases with no gene match: 10. CDR1 and CDR2 from the germline V gene are MNHNY and SVGAGI (reference sequence). The CDR3 spans 16 residues. As DNA, the CDR3 is TGTGCCAGCAGACCCGGGACAGGGAATTATAACACTGAAGCTTTCTTT. Translated: CASRPGTGNYNTEAFF.

Details on this clone: Other DNA sequences of this sample code for an identical CDR3. V usage is TRBV7-9 and J usage is TRBJ1-4; TRBD1 might be the D (6 bases). V was clipped by 6 bases and J by 8 bases, with 19 bases between them. Germline loops: CDR1 SEHNR, CDR2 FQNEAQ (reference sequence). The CDR3 runs to 15 residues. The CDR3 bases are TGTGCCAGCAGACCTACAGGGATCGAGGGGGAAAAACTGTTTTTT. It codes for CASRPTGIEGEKLFF.

CDR3 amino acids: CASSQDTGTGAHNEKLFF. CDR3 bases: TGCGCCAGCAGCCAAGATACCGGGACAGGGGCCCACAATGAAAAACTGTTTTTT. The chain recombines TRBV4-1 with TRBJ1-4, with 10 bases lining up with TRBD1. The CDR3 length is 18 residues. The ends lost 0 bases at V and 5 bases at J; junction bases unmatched: 9. The germline CDR1 and CDR2 sequences are MGHRA and YSYEKL.

The rearrangement links TRBV19 to TRBJ2-2; 10 bases agree with TRBD2. Germline values: CDR1 LNHDA, CDR2 SQIVND (reference sequence). This CDR3 spans 15 amino acids. Germline trimming cut 4 bases from V and 8 bases from J; bases unmatched to any gene: 7. The CDR3 region has the DNA TGTGCCAGTAGTAGGAGCGGGGGGGCTGCGGGGGAGCTGTTTTTT. Protein: CASSRSGGAAGELFF.

This clone was found a few times. CDR3 protein: CASSYWTYEYYSNQPQHF. For the CDR3, the DNA is TGTGCCAGCAGCTATTGGACTTACGAGTACTATTCCAACCAGCCCCAGCATTTT. The V and J genes are TRBV7-8 and TRBJ1-5; no reliable D call. Trimming cost V 4 bases and J 7 bases, with 26 bases left between them. This CDR3 contains 18 residues. Germline V CDR1 and CDR2: SGHVS, FQNEAQ. Variable domain in full (rest from reference TRBV7-8 and TRBJ1-5): GAGVSQSPRYKVAKRGQDVALRCDPISGHVSLFWYQQALGQGPEFLTYFQNEAQLDKSGLPSDRFFAERPEGSVSTLKIQRTQQEDSAVYLCASSYWTYEYYSNQPQHFGDGTRLSIL.

The V call is TRBV9, the J call TRBJ1-4; 8 positions agree with TRBD1. The CDR3 is made up of 14 amino acids. CDR1 SGDLS and CDR2 YYNGEE come from the germline V gene. V gave up 4 bases and J gave up 7 bases; unmatched junction bases: 6. CDR3 DNA: TGTGCCAGCAGCCCCGACAGGGGTGGTGAAAAACTGTTTTTT. Its translation: CASSPDRGGEKLFF. The entire variable domain, with the rest obtained from reference TRBV9 and TRBJ1-4, is as follows: DSGVTQTPKHLITATGQRVTLRCSPRSGDLSVYWYQQSLDQGLQFLIQYYNGEERAKGNILERFSAQQFPDLHSELNLSSLELGDSALYFCASSPDRGGEKLFFGSGTQLSVL.

The V call is TRBV6-1, the J call TRBJ1-5; the match to TRBD1 covers 7 bases. The CDR3 length is 14 residues. J gave up 3 bases and V 6 bases, and 5 bases lay outside the gene matches. Germline assignment: CDR1 MNHNS and CDR2 SASEGT. The CDR3, as DNA: TGTGCCAGCAGAGTGGGGACAGCCAATCAGCCCCAGCATTTT. Its protein product is CASRVGTANQPQHF.

This clone appeared once. The gene calls are TRBV7-9 and TRBJ2-7; no definite D call. The CDR3 extends over 14 amino acids. Germline V lookup: CDR1 SEHNR, CDR2 FQNEAQ (reference sequence). V was shortened by 2 bases and J by 2 bases, with 10 bases between the two germline ends. DNA for the CDR3: TGTGCCAGCAGCTTAACGGTCACGGCCTACGAGCAGTACTTC. This encodes CASSLTVTAYEQYF.

This clone was counted once. V usage is TRBV7-8 and J usage is TRBJ1-1; D not certain. The CDR3 sequence is 15 residues long. Per germline, CDR1 SGHVS and CDR2 FQNEAQ. With 2 bases removed from V and 3 bases from J, the gap between germline ends came to 13 bases. CDR3: CASSLREVIDTEAFF. CDR3 in DNA: TGTGCCAGCAGCTTACGGGAGGTAATTGACACTGAAGCTTTCTTT.

The chain has TRBV5-4 and TRBJ1-2, with D maybe TRBD1 (5 bases). The CDR3 is 16 residues long. V was clipped by 0 bases and J by 3 bases, with 15 bases between them. Germline V gene data show CDR1 as SGHNT and CDR2 as YYREEE (reference sequence). The CDR3 loop is CASSLALTGSDYGYTF. The CDR3 nucleotides read TGTGCCAGCAGCTTGGCCTTAACAGGAAGCGACTATGGCTACACCTTC.

The chain joins TRBV20-1 to TRBJ2-7, with D possibly being TRBD2 (6 bases). Germline assignment: CDR1 DFQATT and CDR2 SNEGSKA (reference sequence). This CDR3 region has 11 residues. The CDR3 coding sequence is TGCGGGTTCCGGGGGTACTACGAGCAGTACTTC. Protein product: CGFRGYYEQYF.

The chain joins TRBV10-3 to TRBJ2-5; 15 bases fit TRBD2. In germline, CDR1 is ENHRY, CDR2 SYGVKD. The CDR3 consists of 17 residues. V gave up 2 bases and J gave up 2 bases; unmatched junction bases: 3. The CDR3 DNA is TGTGCCATCAGTGAGGGGACTAGCGGGGGGTCTCAAGAGACCCAGTACTTC. Translating gives CAISEGTSGGSQETQYF.

The chain combines TRBV28 with TRBJ1-5; 9 nucleotides match TRBD1. The CDR3 length is 12 residues. Germline V CDR1 and CDR2: MDHEN, SYDVKM. J lost 7 bases, V lost 6 bases, and 1 base had no gene match. The CDR3 DNA is TGTGCCAGCAGGACAGGGGGGCAGCCCCAGCATTTT. This codes for CASRTGGQPQHF.

The chain recombines TRBV2 with TRBJ2-2, with 11 bases matching TRBD2. The germline gives CDR1 SNHLY, CDR2 FYNNEI. The CDR3 consists of 16 residues. Germline trimming cut 6 bases from V and 7 bases from J; bases unmatched to any gene: 10. The CDR3 bases are TGTGCCAGCAGAAGAGCTCCGGGGACTAGCGGCGGGGAGCTGTTTTTT. Its protein is CASRRAPGTSGGELFF.

This clone appeared a few times. The chain couples TRBV10-3 to TRBJ1-1; TRBD1 agrees at 11 bases. Germline assignment: CDR1 ENHRY and CDR2 SYGVKD. The CDR3 contains 15 residues. J gave up 6 bases and V 6 bases, and 9 bases lay outside the gene matches. The CDR3 sequence is CAISSGTGGLAEAFF. Here the CDR3 DNA reads TGTGCCATCAGCTCGGGGACAGGGGGTCTCGCTGAAGCTTTCTTT.

This chain joins TRBV7-8 and TRBJ2-3; 8 bases agree with TRBD1. Germline loops: CDR1 SGHVS, CDR2 FQNEAQ. V lost 1 base to trimming and J lost 6 bases; unmatched junction nucleotides: 3. CDR3 length: 14 amino acids. The CDR3 DNA is TGTGCCAGCAGCTTAGTTACAGGGGGGGATACGCAGTATTTT. Translating it yields CASSLVTGGDTQYF.